This entry is about one T cell receptor (beta chain). What it recognizes is unknown. PCR amplification relied on 60 Vbeta primers (plus 13 Jbeta primers). Sequencing was performed with immunoSEQ multiplex PCR; in TCRdb, only in-frame clones are kept and a portion is missing. This table holds over 200,000 clones, 85% to 90% found once. Germline CDR1 and CDR2: MNHNS and SASEGT. CDR3 length: 14 amino acids. V lost 0 bases and J lost 0, with 5 bases in between. The sample is drawn from a study of cytomegalovirus exposure and HLA in healthy donors. Broader study findings: Productive status was seen about 90% or about 30% of the time for most TCR beta V segments in an earlier analysis. CMV serostatus alone was available as immune exposure information.

The sequenced sample was PBMCs. The J gene is TRBJ1-1, the V gene TRBV6-1, with D unclear. This receptor was obtained from a human donor in good health. The CDR3 sequence: CASSEAGVNTEAFF. In DNA, the CDR3 is TGTGCCAGCAGTGAAGCCGGGGTGAACACTGAAGCTTTCTTT.